This T cell receptor beta chain was found in a study of post-analysis software for immune sequencing data. Study summary: Both relapsing-remitting and secondary progressive multiple sclerosis featured among the disease courses, as did progressive-relapsing multiple sclerosis. Findings and limits, study-wide: Normalized Chao1 diversity was significantly lower in multiple sclerosis patients than in controls. Strong same-batch co-clustering of samples appeared with F measure clustering. Elevated frequency relative to controls characterized 4 or 5 TRBV segments in patients, TRBV5-6, TRBV5-1 and TRBV20-1 among them.

In the case of this clonotype: Its antigen remains unidentified.

Incorporated into the TCR beta cDNA libraries were unique molecular identifiers, which served to reduce PCR and sequencing biases. With about 0.95 to 10 million T cells as the source, roughly 500,000 cDNA molecules resulted. TCRdb re-derived calls from the PCR reads in MiXCR, one entry per CDR3 protein. The sample includes hundreds of thousands of distinct CDR3 sequences, approximately 30% of them seen just once. Germline V CDR1 and CDR2: MDHEN, SYDVKM. The CDR3 has 15 residues. This clonotype was sampled from a girl aged 5 to 17 with multiple sclerosis. The specimen was blood. V gene TRBV28 combines with J gene TRBJ2-7; TRBD1 aligns across 7 bases. The J call may be in error: the DNA end matches TRBJ2-5 better. The CDR3 protein is CASSHPRGNRETQYF. CDR3 in DNA: TGTGCCAGCAGCCACCCCAGGGGGAATCGGGAGACCCAGTACTTC.